These 30 T cell receptor beta chains share one sample of origin, sequenced in a study of T cells in Graves' hyperthyroidism and ophthalmopathy. Researchers amplified the TCR beta CDR3 regions from RNA transcripts. HTBI primers drove first-round RT-PCR of the TCR CDR3. TCRdb processed the multiplex PCR reads anew with MiXCR; each CDR3 protein has one entry. The table lists about 400,000 distinct CDR3 sequences, around 14% of them singletons, with less than 35% in the top ten. Sample: blood. All receptors come from a woman in her twenties or thirties with Graves' hyperthyroidism.

This clonotype was observed a few times. The chain joins TRBV27 to TRBJ2-7, with 8 nucleotides matching TRBD1. The germline gives CDR1 MNHEY, CDR2 SMNVEV (reference sequence). The CDR3 has 16 residues. V trimming: 3 bases; J trimming: 3 bases; junction bases outside the gene matches: 10. In DNA, the CDR3 is TGTGCCAGCAGTTTCACGGACAGGGTTGGATTCTACGAGCAGTACTTC. As protein: CASSFTDRVGFYEQYF.

In its sample, this clonotype was seen a few times. CDR3 residues: CASSYPAGTGVAFF. CDR3 coding DNA: TGTGCCAGCAGTTACCCTGCGGGGACAGGGGTAGCTTTCTTT. The rearrangement links TRBV6-5 to TRBJ1-1, with 10 bases that match TRBD1. Germline V lookup: CDR1 MNHEY, CDR2 SVGAGI. V lost 2 bases and J lost 10; bases outside the gene matches: 7. The CDR3 length is 14 residues.

This clonotype was seen at least ten times. V gene TRBV7-9 combines with J gene TRBJ2-1; no clear D. The CDR3 runs 13 residues. Trimming stripped 4 bases from V and 7 bases from J, with 11 bases between. Looked up from germline, CDR1 is SEHNR and CDR2 is FQNEAQ (reference sequence). The DNA of the CDR3 is TGTGCCAGCAGCTCCAGCAAGATAAATGAGCAGTTCTTC. Translated: CASSSSKINEQFF. The entire variable domain, with the rest obtained from reference TRBV7-9 and TRBJ2-1, is as follows: DTGVSQNPRHKITKRGQNVTFRCDPISEHNRLYWYRQTLGQGPEFLTYFQNEAQLEKSRLLSDRFSAERPKGSFSTLEIQRTEQGDSAMYLCASSSSKINEQFFGPGTRLTVL.

For this clonotype: A much larger clonotype is one base distant, so this may be a read error. CDR3 sequence reads: CASSPARGLTYNGQFF. The DNA of the CDR3 is TGTGCCAGCAGCCCCGCCCGGGGGCTAACCTACAATGGGCAGTTCTTC. This chain connects TRBV7-9 to TRBJ2-1; D is tentatively TRBD1 or TRBD2 (6 bases each). Germline V gives CDR1 SEHNR, CDR2 FQNEAQ (reference sequence). The CDR3 runs 16 residues.

This chain joins TRBV6-2 or TRBV6-3 and TRBJ2-1; 10 bases align to TRBD2. CDR1 and CDR2 from the germline V gene are MNHEY and SVGEGT. V dropped 5 bases and J dropped 9; count of bases not matched to a gene: 7. The CDR3 spans 14 residues. CDR3 nucleotides: TGTGCCAGCAGTCCTAGCGGGAGTGTTTTTGAGCAGTTCTTC. It is translated as CASSPSGSVFEQFF.

The CDR3 spells CASSQRLAGTGELFF. CDR3 bases: TGTGCCAGCAGCCAACGTCTAGCGGGCACCGGGGAGCTGTTTTTT. The V call is TRBV3-1, the J call TRBJ2-2; 8 positions match TRBD2. The CDR3 is made up of 15 amino acids. Germline CDR1 is LGHDT and CDR2 is YNNKEL (reference sequence). The V segment lost 2 bases and the J segment 4 bases; nucleotides outside the gene matches: 3.

This clonotype was counted at least ten times. The J gene is TRBJ2-1, the V gene TRBV20-1; tentatively, D is TRBD2 (6 bases). Per the germline V gene, CDR1 is DFQATT and CDR2 is SNEGSKA (reference sequence). The CDR3 totals 13 residues. Trimming shortened V by 7 bases and J by 4 bases, and 14 bases separated the two germline ends. Here the CDR3 DNA reads TGCAGTGTCGCGGGATCCCTTTACAATGAGCAGTTCTTC. Encoded protein: CSVAGSLYNEQFF.

This clonotype was counted many times. This chain uses TRBV18 with TRBJ2-1; 7 bases line up with TRBD1. The CDR3 loop spans 13 amino acids. Losses at the gene ends were 1 base for V and 9 bases for J; bases not matched to a gene: 3. In germline, CDR1 is KGHSH, CDR2 LQKENI. The chain's CDR3 is CASSPRWTGEQFF. The CDR3 region has the DNA TGTGCCAGCTCACCACGATGGACAGGTGAGCAGTTCTTC.

At least ten counts were recorded for this clonotype. The V and J genes are TRBV20-1 and TRBJ1-2, with 8 positions matching TRBD1. CDR3 size: 14 residues. Germline V lookup: CDR1 DFQATT, CDR2 SNEGSKA (reference sequence). V shed 3 bases and J 5 bases; nucleotides not matched to a gene: 8. The chain's CDR3 is CSASAGGAGYGYTF. In DNA, the CDR3 is TGCAGTGCTAGTGCAGGGGGCGCAGGGTATGGCTACACCTTC.

This clonotype was counted many times. The chain has TRBV2 and TRBJ2-1; 8 bases agree with TRBD2. J lost 8 bases, V lost 2 bases, and 8 bases had no gene match. Per the germline V gene, CDR1 is SNHLY and CDR2 is FYNNEI. The CDR3 spans 15 residues. Here the CDR3 reads CASSELGTSRDEQFF. The CDR3 nucleotides are TGTGCCAGCAGTGAATTGGGGACTAGTCGGGATGAGCAGTTCTTC.

This clonotype appeared a few times. The rearrangement joins TRBV9 to TRBJ2-2, with 10 positions matching TRBD2. The V segment lost 3 bases and the J segment 2 bases; nucleotides outside the gene matches: 22. The CDR3 is 22 residues long. Germline CDR1 reads SGDLS; CDR2 reads YYNGEE. The CDR3 sequence is CASSGSSGRLAGVIYNTGELFF. The CDR3 DNA reads TGTGCCAGCAGCGGCTCCTCGGGGAGGCTAGCGGGAGTTATTTATAACACCGGGGAGCTGTTTTTT. Together with reference TRBV9 and TRBJ2-2, the CDR3 gives the full variable domain: DSGVTQTPKHLITATGQRVTLRCSPRSGDLSVYWYQQSLDQGLQFLIQYYNGEERAKGNILERFSAQQFPDLHSELNLSSLELGDSALYFCASSGSSGRLAGVIYNTGELFFGEGSRLTVL.

This clonotype was detected a few times. The chain combines TRBV19 with TRBJ2-5, with unresolved D. This CDR3 has 14 amino acids. Germline V gene data show CDR1 as LNHDA and CDR2 as SQIVND (reference sequence). Trimming removed 5 bases from V and 6 bases from J, with 16 bases in between. The CDR3 loop reads CASSSRTPVKTQYF. The CDR3 DNA reads TGTGCCAGTAGTTCCCGGACGCCGGTTAAGACCCAGTACTTC.

This clonotype was observed a few times. The genes are TRBV20-1 and TRBJ1-5; the D gene is possibly TRBD1 (5 bases). CDR1 is DFQATT, CDR2 SNEGSKA, per germline (reference sequence). The length of the CDR3 is 15 residues. V lost 1 base and J 2 bases, leaving 12 bases between the germline ends. The CDR3 loop is CSARVRDRGNQPQHF. DNA for the CDR3: TGCAGTGCTAGAGTGAGAGACAGAGGCAATCAGCCCCAGCATTTT.

This clonotype was picked up many times. This rearrangement joins TRBV30 to TRBJ1-5; D gene uncertain. CDR1 and CDR2 (germline): GTSNPN, SVGIG (reference sequence). The V end was cut by 0 bases, the J end by 7 bases, with 4 bases between. CDR3 length: 11 residues. CDR3 sequence: CAWSVVQPQHF. CDR3 nucleotide sequence: TGTGCCTGGAGTGTTGTCCAGCCCCAGCATTTT.

This clonotype was counted only a few times. This chain links TRBV6-1 with TRBJ1-5, with D perhaps TRBD1 (5 bases). The CDR3 runs 18 residues. The V gene's germline CDR1 is MNHNS and CDR2 SASEGT. The V end lost 2 bases, the J end lost 5 bases, and 22 bases lay between the germline ends. CDR3 sequence: CASSEKITGAEPYQPQHF. In DNA, the CDR3 is TGTGCCAGCAGTGAAAAGATAACTGGGGCAGAGCCGTATCAGCCCCAGCATTTT.

The chain joins TRBV20-1 to TRBJ2-7; 11 bases agree with TRBD1. CDR1 and CDR2 from the germline V gene are DFQATT and SNEGSKA (reference sequence). This CDR3 has 11 amino acids. This chain's CDR3 is CGGQGVYEQYF. DNA of the CDR3: TGCGGGGGACAGGGGGTTTACGAGCAGTACTTC.

This clonotype was found many times. This chain uses TRBV28 with TRBJ1-1; D is ambiguous. The CDR3 is made up of 12 amino acids. V lost 6 bases and J lost 8, with 13 bases in between. Germline V gene data show CDR1 as MDHEN and CDR2 as SYDVKM. CDR3 sequence: CASRLLKKEAFF. DNA for the CDR3: TGTGCCAGCAGGCTACTAAAAAAGGAAGCTTTCTTT.

The V call is TRBV6-1, the J call TRBJ2-1; TRBD1 matches at 10 bases. The junction had 7 bases not matched to a gene; V was cut back by 7 bases and J by 7 bases. CDR3 length equals 14 residues. Germline CDR1 MNHNS, CDR2 SASEGT. CDR3 nucleotide sequence: TGTGCCAGCATCCCGGGACAGGGGTTAAATGAGCAGTTCTTC. Translation: CASIPGQGLNEQFF.

The V and J genes are TRBV7-9 and TRBJ2-3; D call uncertain. Germline V lookup: CDR1 SEHNR, CDR2 FQNEAQ (reference sequence). This CDR3 has 13 amino acids. V lost 6 bases and J lost 4, with 11 bases in between. CDR3 residues: CASRLPGPDTQYF. CDR3 coding DNA: TGTGCCAGCAGACTACCGGGTCCAGATACGCAGTATTTT. Complete variable domain (other parts from reference TRBV7-9 and TRBJ2-3): DTGVSQNPRHKITKRGQNVTFRCDPISEHNRLYWYRQTLGQGPEFLTYFQNEAQLEKSRLLSDRFSAERPKGSFSTLEIQRTEQGDSAMYLCASRLPGPDTQYFGPGTRLTVL.

This clonotype came up many times. The chain employs TRBV3-1 and TRBJ1-1, with no clear D. Germline values: CDR1 LGHDT, CDR2 YNNKEL (reference sequence). The V end lost 1 base, the J end lost 2 bases, and 2 bases lay between the germline ends. The CDR3 loop spans 12 amino acids. The DNA of the CDR3 is TGTGCCAGCAGCCAAGTAAACACTGAAGCTTTCTTT. The encoded protein is CASSQVNTEAFF.

This chain uses TRBV5-5 with TRBJ2-7; TRBD1 agrees at 8 bases. V lost 0 bases to trimming and J lost 2 bases; unmatched junction nucleotides: 4. The CDR3 is 15 amino acids. Germline V gene lookup returns CDR1 SGHKS and CDR2 YYEKEE (reference sequence). The CDR3 DNA reads TGTGCCAGCAGCTTGGGGACAGGGCACCCCTACGAGCAGTACTTC. It yields the protein CASSLGTGHPYEQYF.

This clonotype was observed a handful of times. V and J are TRBV5-6 and TRBJ2-7; 7 bases agree with TRBD2. Germline lookup yields CDR1 SGHDT and CDR2 YYEEEE. V gave up 4 bases and J gave up 0 bases; unmatched junction bases: 10. This CDR3 is 16 amino acids long. The CDR3 DNA is TGTGCCAGCAGCCACCCTAGCCGCGGGAGCTCCTACGAGCAGTACTTC. Its protein product is CASSHPSRGSSYEQYF. Filled out from reference TRBV5-6 and TRBJ2-7, the complete variable domain reads DAGVTQSPTHLIKTRGQQVTLRCSPKSGHDTVSWYQQALGQGPQFIFQYYEEEERQRGNFPDRFSGHQFPNYSSELNVNALLLGDSALYLCASSHPSRGSSYEQYFGPGTRLTVT.

This clonotype was detected many times. V usage is TRBV18 and J usage is TRBJ2-3; weak D call: TRBD1 (5 bases). Germline V gene data show CDR1 as KGHSH and CDR2 as LQKENI. Trimming cost V 5 bases and J 4 bases, with 16 bases left between them. The CDR3 contains 15 residues. As DNA, the CDR3 is TGTGCCAGCTCATCCCGTGAGGTAGGGGCAGATACGCAGTATTTT. Translating gives CASSSREVGADTQYF.

The chain is built from TRBV7-3 and TRBJ2-3; 10 bases are a match to TRBD2. CDR3 size: 16 residues. Germline values: CDR1 SGHTA, CDR2 FQGTGA. V gave up 2 bases and J gave up 4 bases; unmatched junction bases: 6. In nucleotides, the CDR3 is TGTGCCAGCAGCTTATCTGCTAGCGGGAGAGCAGATACGCAGTATTTT. Protein sequence: CASSLSASGRADTQYF.

This clonotype appeared a few times. The rearrangement links TRBV12-3 or TRBV12-4 to TRBJ1-4; D is ambiguous. V was clipped by 3 bases and J by 0 bases, with 8 bases between them. CDR3 length: 15 residues. The CDR3 region is CASSFDTATNEKLFF. CDR3 nucleotide sequence: TGTGCCAGCAGTTTCGACACTGCAACTAATGAAAAACTGTTTTTT.

The sample holds a few counts of this clonotype. The chain employs TRBV11-3 and TRBJ2-3; TRBD2 matches 12 bases. Unmatched junction bases numbered 14, after V lost 2 bases and J lost 5 bases. Germline lookup yields CDR1 SGHNT and CDR2 YENEEA. The CDR3 consists of 19 residues. CDR3 region: CASSLCDPSGRARKDTQYF. The CDR3 bases are TGTGCCAGCAGCTTATGTGACCCTAGCGGGAGGGCCAGGAAAGATACGCAGTATTTT. The full variable domain, in which reference TRBV11-3 and TRBJ2-3 provide the parts outside the CDR3, is EAGVVQSPRYKIIEKKQPVAFWCNPISGHNTLYWYLQNLGQGPELLIRYENEEAVDDSQLPKDRFSAERLKGVDSTLKIQPAELGDSAVYLCASSLCDPSGRARKDTQYFGPGTRLTVL.

This clonotype was recorded at least ten times. The CDR3 sequence is CSARDPETPLLSGDEQFF. The CDR3 DNA reads as TGCAGTGCTAGAGACCCCGAAACCCCGTTGCTCAGCGGGGATGAGCAGTTCTTC. V is TRBV20-1 and J is TRBJ2-1; 7 bases line up with TRBD2. The V and J ends lost 0 bases and 8 bases, in that order; junction bases with no gene match: 19. The CDR3 is 18 amino acids. Germline V gene sequence: CDR1 DFQATT, CDR2 SNEGSKA (reference sequence).

V and J are TRBV5-1 and TRBJ2-5, with 9 bases lining up with TRBD1. The CDR3 consists of 14 residues. Germline loops: CDR1 SGHRS, CDR2 YFSETQ. The ends lost 4 bases at V and 4 bases at J; junction bases unmatched: 5. CDR3 DNA sequence: TGCGCCAGCAGCATAACAGGGGGCCGAGAGACCCAGTACTTC. It codes for CASSITGGRETQYF. The entire variable domain, with the rest obtained from reference TRBV5-1 and TRBJ2-5, is as follows: KAGVTQTPRYLIKTRGQQVTLSCSPISGHRSVSWYQQTPGQGLQFLFEYFSETQRNKGNFPGRFSGRQFSNSRSEMNVSTLELGDSALYLCASSITGGRETQYFGPGTRLLVL.

Comment on this clonotype: A read error may account for a junction end that differs from germline. CDR3 sequence (DNA): TGCGCCAGCGCCCAGAGAGGGGGCGCGGATGGCTACACCTTC. Amino acid sequence: CASAQRGGADGYTF. V and J are TRBV27 and TRBJ1-2; 7 positions agree with TRBD1. This CDR3 spans 14 amino acids. Germline V gives CDR1 MNHEY, CDR2 SMNVEV (reference sequence).

This clonotype has a count of ten or more. V gene TRBV7-9 combines with J gene TRBJ2-5; 8 bases are shared with TRBD2. Trimming took 3 bases from V and 2 from J; bases not matched to a gene: 5. Per the germline V gene, CDR1 is SEHNR and CDR2 is FQNEAQ (reference sequence). The CDR3 totals 15 residues. As DNA, the CDR3 is TGTGCCAGCAGCTTTACTAGCGGAAGTCAAGAGACCCAGTACTTC. Translating it yields CASSFTSGSQETQYF. Full variable domain (remainder filled in from reference TRBV7-9 and TRBJ2-5): DTGVSQNPRHKITKRGQNVTFRCDPISEHNRLYWYRQTLGQGPEFLTYFQNEAQLEKSRLLSDRFSAERPKGSFSTLEIQRTEQGDSAMYLCASSFTSGSQETQYFGPGTRLLVL.